This T cell receptor beta chain was observed in a study of blood T cell repertoires in COVID-19. The CDR3 loop spans 16 amino acids. Germline V CDR1 and CDR2: KGHSH, LQKENI. V dropped 3 bases and J dropped 7 bases, with 18 bases sitting between them. Libraries were prepared by immunoSEQ multiplex PCR; TCRdb keeps only in-frame clonotypes and omits some of them. The table records 120,000 to 150,000 clones, 70% to 90% of them present only once. The sample taken for sequencing was peripheral blood. The rearrangement links TRBV18 to TRBJ1-4; perhaps TRBD1 as D (6 bases). The receptor was derived from a woman in her sixties or seventies with COVID-19, enrolled during active disease. Here the CDR3 DNA reads TGTGCCAGCTCACCGTTAAAAACAGGGAGAGGTGAAAAACTGTTTTTT. Residues: CASSPLKTGRGEKLFF. The whole variable domain, remainder taken from reference TRBV18 and TRBJ1-4, is NAGVMQNPRHLVRRRGQEARLRCSPMKGHSHVYWYRQLPEEGLKFMVYLQKENIIDESGMPKERFSAEFPKEGPSILRIQQVVRGDSAAYFCASSPLKTGRGEKLFFGSGTQLSVL.